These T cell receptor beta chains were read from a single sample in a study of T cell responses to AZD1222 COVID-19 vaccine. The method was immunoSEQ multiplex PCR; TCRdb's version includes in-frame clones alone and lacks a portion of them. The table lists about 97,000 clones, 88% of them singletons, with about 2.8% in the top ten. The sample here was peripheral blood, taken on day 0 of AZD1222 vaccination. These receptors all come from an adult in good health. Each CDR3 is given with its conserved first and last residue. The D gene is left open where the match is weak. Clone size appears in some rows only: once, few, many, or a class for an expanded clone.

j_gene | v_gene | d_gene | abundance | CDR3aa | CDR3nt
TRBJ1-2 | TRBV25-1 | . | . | CASSGHGAIYGYTF | TGTGCCAGCAGTGGTCACGGGGCCATCTATGGCTACACCTTC
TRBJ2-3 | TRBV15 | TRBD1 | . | CATSARDRGTDTQYF | TGTGCCACCAGCGCCCGGGACAGGGGGACAGATACGCAGTATTTT
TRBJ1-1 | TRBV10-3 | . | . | CAISELGEAFF | TGTGCCATCAGTGAATTGGGAGAAGCTTTCTTT
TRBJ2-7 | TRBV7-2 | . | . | CASSLAWSGPPYEQYF | TGTGCCAGCAGCTTAGCGTGGAGCGGTCCCCCCTACGAGCAGTACTTC
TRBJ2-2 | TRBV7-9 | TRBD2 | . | CASSAIAGGNTGELFF | TGTGCCAGCAGCGCTATAGCGGGGGGGAACACCGGGGAGCTGTTTTTT
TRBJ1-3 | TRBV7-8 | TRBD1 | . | CASSPEDRGSGNTIYF | TGTGCCAGCAGCCCCGAGGACAGGGGCTCTGGAAACACCATATATTTT
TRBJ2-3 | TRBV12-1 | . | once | CASSSRLDVLDTQYF | TGTGCCAGCAGCTCGCGACTAGACGTCCTAGATACGCAGTATTTT
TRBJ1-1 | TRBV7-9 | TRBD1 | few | CASSLAGQGWNTEAFF | TGTGCCAGCAGCTTAGCTGGACAGGGCTGGAACACTGAAGCTTTCTTT
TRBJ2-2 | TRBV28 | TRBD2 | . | CASSLWGLAGGPGELFF | TGTGCCAGCAGTTTATGGGGACTCGCGGGGGGGCCTGGGGAGCTGTTTTTT
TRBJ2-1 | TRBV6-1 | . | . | CASSDGGGSYDEQFF | TGTGCCAGCAGTGATGGCGGAGGCTCCTACGATGAGCAGTTCTTC
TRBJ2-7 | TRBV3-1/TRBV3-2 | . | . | CASSLRPADYYEQYF | TGTGCCAGCAGCCTACGGCCGGCAGACTACTACGAGCAGTACTTC
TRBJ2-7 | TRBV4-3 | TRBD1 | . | CASSQGQGSYEQYF | TGCGCCAGCAGCCAAGGACAGGGATCCTACGAGCAGTACTTC
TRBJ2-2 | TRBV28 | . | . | CASSRGPREELFF | TGTGCCAGCAGCCGAGGACCGCGCGAGGAGCTGTTTTTT
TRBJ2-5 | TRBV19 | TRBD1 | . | CASSVGQHQETQYF | TGTGCCAGTAGTGTGGGACAGCACCAAGAGACCCAGTACTTC
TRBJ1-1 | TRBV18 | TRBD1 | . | CASSPSVGQGGTEAFF | TGTGCCAGCTCACCTTCCGTGGGACAGGGGGGCACTGAAGCTTTCTTT
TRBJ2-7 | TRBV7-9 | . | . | CASSFDRSYEQYF | TGTGCCAGCAGCTTCGACAGGTCCTACGAGCAGTACTTC
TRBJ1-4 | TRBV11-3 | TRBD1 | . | CASSLTGRGNEKLFF | TGTGCCAGCAGCTTGACAGGGCGGGGTAATGAAAAACTGTTTTTT
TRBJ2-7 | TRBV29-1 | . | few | CSVVGIRYF | TGCAGCGTTGTAGGGATACGGTACTTC
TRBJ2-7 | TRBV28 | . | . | CATSNGGEQYF | TGTGCCACCTCCAACGGTGGCGAGCAGTACTTC
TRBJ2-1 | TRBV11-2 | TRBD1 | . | CASSPGQGNNEQFF | TGTGCCAGCAGCCCTGGACAGGGCAACAATGAGCAGTTCTTC
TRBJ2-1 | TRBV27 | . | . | CAAPSETGKDSYNEQFF | TGTGCCGCCCCCTCAGAGACAGGAAAGGACTCCTACAATGAGCAGTTCTTC
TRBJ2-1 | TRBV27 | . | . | CASSLTAATGPNEQFF | TGTGCCAGCAGTCTGACAGCGGCAACGGGACCCAATGAGCAGTTCTTC
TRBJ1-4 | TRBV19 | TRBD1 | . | CASRDPGQPNEKLFF | TGTGCCAGTAGGGATCCGGGACAGCCTAATGAAAAACTGTTTTTT
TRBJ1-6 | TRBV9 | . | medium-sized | CASSRYRLSYNSPLHF | TGTGCCAGCAGCCGGTATCGCCTCTCCTATAATTCACCCCTCCACTTT
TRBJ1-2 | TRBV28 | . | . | CASRRAEGYTF | TGTGCCAGCAGGCGTGCGGAAGGCTACACCTTC
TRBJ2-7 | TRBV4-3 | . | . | CASSLSRGPYEQYF | TGCGCCAGCAGCCTTAGCAGGGGTCCCTACGAGCAGTACTTC
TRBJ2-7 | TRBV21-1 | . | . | CASGAGYYEQYF | TGTGCCAGCGGCGCCGGATACTACGAGCAGTACTTC
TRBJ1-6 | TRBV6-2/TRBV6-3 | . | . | CASSYDPGSPLHF | TGTGCCAGCAGTTACGATCCCGGTTCACCCCTCCACTTT
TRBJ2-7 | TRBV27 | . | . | CASSLISTGGVEQYF | TGTGCCAGCAGTTTAATCTCTACAGGGGGGGTCGAGCAGTACTTC
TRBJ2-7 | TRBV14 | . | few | CASSQDLPYEQYF | TGTGCCAGCAGCCAAGATCTCCCCTACGAGCAGTACTTC
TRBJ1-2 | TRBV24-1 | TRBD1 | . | CATSDRQGISYTF | TGTGCCACCAGTGATAGACAGGGAATAAGCTACACCTTC
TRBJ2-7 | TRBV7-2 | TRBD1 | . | CASSDRTGGDYEQYF | TGTGCCAGCAGCGACAGGACAGGGGGGGACTACGAGCAGTACTTC
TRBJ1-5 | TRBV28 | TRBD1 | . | CASSFRQGGNQPQHF | TGTGCCAGCAGTTTTAGACAGGGGGGTAATCAGCCCCAGCATTTT
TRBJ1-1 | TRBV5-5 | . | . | CASSLEWGLQAFF | TGTGCCAGCAGCTTGGAGTGGGGGCTGCAGGCTTTCTTT
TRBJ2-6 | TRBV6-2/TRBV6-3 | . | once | CASSPAAGTGANVLTF | TGTGCCAGCAGCCCTGCGGCGGGTACAGGGGCCAACGTCCTGACTTTC
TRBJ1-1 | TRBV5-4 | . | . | CASSSRDALNTEAFF | TGTGCCAGCAGCTCCAGGGACGCTTTGAACACTGAAGCTTTCTTT
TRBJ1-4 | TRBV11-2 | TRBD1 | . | CASSLGQGVGEKLFF | TGTGCCAGCAGCTTAGGACAGGGGGTTGGGGAAAAACTGTTTTTT
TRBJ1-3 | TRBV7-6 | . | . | CASSLGAVSAGNTIYF | TGTGCCAGCAGCTTAGGTGCCGTATCCGCTGGAAACACCATATATTTT
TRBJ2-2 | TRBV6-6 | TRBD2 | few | CASSPGLAFSNTGELFF | TGTGCCAGCAGTCCGGGACTAGCGTTCTCGAACACCGGGGAGCTGTTTTTT
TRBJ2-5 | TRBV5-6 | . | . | CASSLGPTSSGAETQYF | TGTGCCAGCAGCTTGGGCCCGACTTCTTCAGGTGCGGAGACCCAGTACTTC
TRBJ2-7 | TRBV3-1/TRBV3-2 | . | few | CASSHWGYEQYF | TGTGCCAGCAGCCATTGGGGGTACGAGCAGTACTTC
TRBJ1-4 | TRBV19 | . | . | CASSSGTNEKLFF | TGTGCCAGTAGTTCGGGGACTAATGAAAAACTGTTTTTT
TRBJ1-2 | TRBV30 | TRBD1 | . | CATAGQGYGYTF | TGTGCCACCGCGGGACAGGGCTATGGCTACACCTTC